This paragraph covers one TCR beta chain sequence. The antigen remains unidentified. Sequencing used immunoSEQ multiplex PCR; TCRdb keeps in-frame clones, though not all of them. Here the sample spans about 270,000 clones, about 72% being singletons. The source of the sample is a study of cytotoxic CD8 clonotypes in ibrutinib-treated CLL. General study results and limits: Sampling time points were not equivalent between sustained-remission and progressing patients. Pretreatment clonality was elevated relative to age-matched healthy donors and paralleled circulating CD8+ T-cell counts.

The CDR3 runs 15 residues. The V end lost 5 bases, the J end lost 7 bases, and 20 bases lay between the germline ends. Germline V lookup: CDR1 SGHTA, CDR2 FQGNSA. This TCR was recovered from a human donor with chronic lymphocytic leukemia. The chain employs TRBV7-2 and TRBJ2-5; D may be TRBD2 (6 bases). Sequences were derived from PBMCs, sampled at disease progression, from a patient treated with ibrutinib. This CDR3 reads CASSPWDERRGTQYF. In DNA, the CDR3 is TGTGCCAGCAGCCCATGGGACGAACGGCGGGGGACCCAGTACTTC.